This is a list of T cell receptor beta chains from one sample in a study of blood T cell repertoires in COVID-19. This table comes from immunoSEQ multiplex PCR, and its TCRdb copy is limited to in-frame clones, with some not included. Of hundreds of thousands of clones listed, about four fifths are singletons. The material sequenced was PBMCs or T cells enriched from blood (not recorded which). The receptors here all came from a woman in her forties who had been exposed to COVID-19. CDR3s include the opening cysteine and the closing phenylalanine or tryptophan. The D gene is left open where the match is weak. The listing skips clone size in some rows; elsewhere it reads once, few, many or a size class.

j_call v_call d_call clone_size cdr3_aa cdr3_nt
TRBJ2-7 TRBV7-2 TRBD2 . CASSRSRDYYEQYF TGTGCCAGCAGCAGATCAAGGGACTACTACGAGCAGTACTTC
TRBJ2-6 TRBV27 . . CASSFGGPYSGANVLTF TGTGCCAGCAGTTTCGGGGGGCCTTACTCTGGGGCCAACGTCCTGACTTTC
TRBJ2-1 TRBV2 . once CASSDRSVNEQFF TGTGCCAGCAGTGACCGGTCCGTTAATGAGCAGTTCTTC
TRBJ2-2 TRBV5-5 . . CASSVPYGELFF TGTGCCAGCAGCGTCCCCTACGGGGAGCTGTTTTTT
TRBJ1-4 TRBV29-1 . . CSVVGGPYEKLFF TGCAGCGTTGTGGGGGGACCTTACGAAAAACTGTTTTTT
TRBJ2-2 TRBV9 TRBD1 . CASSAGTGYTGELFF TGTGCCAGCAGCGCCGGGACAGGGTACACCGGGGAGCTGTTTTTT
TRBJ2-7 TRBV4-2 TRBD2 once CASSQEVAGGSYEQYF TGTGCCAGCAGCCAAGAGGTAGCGGGGGGCTCCTACGAGCAGTACTTC
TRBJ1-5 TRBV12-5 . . CASGLPGGQPQHF TGTGCTAGTGGTCTACCGGGGGGCCAGCCCCAGCATTTT
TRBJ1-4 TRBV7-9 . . CASSSLAGTNEKLFF TGTGCCAGCAGCTCACTGGCAGGTACTAATGAAAAACTGTTTTTT
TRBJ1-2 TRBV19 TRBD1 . CASSMQGAYYGYTF TGTGCCAGTAGTATGCAGGGGGCATACTATGGCTACACCTTC
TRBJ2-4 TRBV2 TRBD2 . CASRTSGWTKNIQYF TGTGCCAGCAGGACTAGCGGATGGACCAAAAACATTCAGTACTTC
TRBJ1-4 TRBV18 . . CASSPPAEYEKLFF TGTGCCAGCTCACCCCCCGCGGAGTATGAAAAACTGTTTTTT
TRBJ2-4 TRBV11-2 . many CASTFTDTKNIQYF TGTGCCAGCACCTTCACGGACACCAAAAACATTCAGTACTTC
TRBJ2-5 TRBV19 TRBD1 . CASSTLWDRYQETQYF TGTGCCAGTAGTACCCTCTGGGACAGATACCAAGAGACCCAGTACTTC
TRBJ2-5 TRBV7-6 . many CASRIRLTETQYF TGTGCCAGCAGAATTCGACTAACGGAGACCCAGTACTTC
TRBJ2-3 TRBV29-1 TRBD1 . CSVEVRGRADTQYF TGCAGCGTTGAAGTTAGGGGGCGCGCAGATACGCAGTATTTT
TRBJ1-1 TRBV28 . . CASSLWAGTREAFF TGTGCCAGCAGTTTATGGGCGGGGACTAGGGAAGCTTTCTTT